A selection of T cell receptor beta chains follows, all from one sample in a study of CXCR3-negative and CXCR3-positive naive CD8 T cells. TCRdb reprocessed the 5' RACE reads, keeping one entry per CDR3 protein, no DNA. The sample shows about 48,000 distinct CDR3 sequences, and 15% sits with its ten largest clones. The source material was memory CD8+ T cells from blood. Receptors originate from a human donor in good health. Some clones in this sample may be carry-over from other donors' samples. The CDR3 runs from the conserved cysteine through the conserved F or W. Rows give clone size only sometimes, using once, few, many, or a class for an expanded clone.

V gene,J gene,clone size,CDR3 protein
TRBV19,TRBJ1-1,.,CASRYGGDGTEAFF
TRBV28,TRBJ2-4,.,CASRYESSGAKNIQYF
TRBV28,TRBJ2-1,.,CASRPAGASYNEQFF
TRBV5-1,TRBJ2-1,.,CASTSGSKVEQFF
TRBV7-7,TRBJ1-1,.,CASSLDRGTESFF
TRBV21-1,TRBJ1-1,.,CASSKNLRVGTSTEAFF
TRBV7-9,TRBJ2-1,.,CASSLLLREAEQFF
TRBV28,TRBJ2-2,.,CASSTPGTSGKNTGELFF
TRBV6-6,TRBJ2-7,.,CASGGDYHEQYF
TRBV30,TRBJ2-4,.,CAWSVPYLAKNIQYF
TRBV28,TRBJ2-5,.,CASSSPAVGGDQETQYF
TRBV5-1,TRBJ2-7,.,CASSAEAGLEQYF
TRBV23-1,TRBJ1-5,.,CASSQGGWQGAVQPQHF
TRBV5-5,TRBJ2-1,.,CASSFGQGADEQFF
TRBV6-4,TRBJ1-1,medium-sized,CASSLRASAEAFF
TRBV28,TRBJ2-3,.,CASSLEGLARLGDTQYF
TRBV15,TRBJ2-1,.,CAASSQGGVRNEQFF
TRBV12-3/TRBV12-4,TRBJ2-3,.,CASSETDTQYF
TRBV21-1,TRBJ2-1,medium-sized,CASSKGRDRGTYNEQFF
TRBV19,TRBJ1-1,.,CASSIIGQGTEAFF
TRBV5-1,TRBJ2-5,.,CASRHGQQQETQYF
TRBV6-1,TRBJ2-1,.,CASRETSGVNYNEQFF
TRBV7-9,TRBJ2-5,.,CASSSRTQETQYF
TRBV6-2/TRBV6-3,TRBJ2-1,.,CASSQLAQSFNEQFF
TRBV6-5,TRBJ2-5,.,CACATGEGTETQYF
TRBV14,TRBJ2-1,.,CASSPWTSNEQFF
TRBV20-1,TRBJ1-3,.,CSAADSAGDLGNTIYF
TRBV4-1,TRBJ2-7,.,CASSHPRGDEQYF
TRBV11-3,TRBJ2-5,.,CASSGQENQETQYF